This T cell receptor beta chain was obtained from a study of blood T cell repertoires in COVID-19 (dated by TCRdb to 2020 to 2022). In the study overall: Collaborator samples came from the United States, Italy and Spain and covered acute and convalescent phases of COVID-19. Where HLA class I and class II types were available, the types were taken from metadata supplied by the sample provider, not from assay-based typing. The dataset comprised deeply sampled blood TCRbeta repertoires from subjects exposed to, actively infected with, or recovered from COVID-19. The repertoires were released in a freely available public database meant as a resource for research on the immune response to SARS-CoV-2. The material from the prospective study consisted of cDNA or gDNA derived from T cells, B-cell-depleted T cells, or PBMCs. Samples came from the ongoing ImmuneRACE study (first 160 participants) plus 1,254 subjects from 6 global collaborators. Nearly every sample came with metadata listing a de-identified subject ID, COVID-19 status, age in years and sex.

The immunoSEQ Assay, a bias-controlled multiplex PCR, was used to amplify TCRbeta CDR3 regions from genomic DNA. For the original study's pipeline: The number of nucleated cells in each sample was estimated by amplification of reference gene primers within the assay. To quantify the absolute abundance of each unique TCRbeta CDR3 rearrangement, sequence reads were collapsed and filtered. For each sample, productive Simpson clonality was calculated as the square root of Simpson's diversity index over productive rearrangements. TCRdb re-hosts the immuneACCESS table, in-frame sequences only. Its copies lack some clones; in the studies checked, an unresolved V gene accounts for under half of them, and the cause for the rest is not known. V and J calls and clone size follow that table, whereas D and trimming were derived from the DNA. The sample data list 97,000 or so clones, and just over 90% of these were observed just once. The ten largest clonotypes hold 4% to 6% of the sample.

Here is what the overall study found, with its caveats: The amount of clinical and demographic metadata varied by source and participant and was provided uncurated.

There are 17 amino acids in the CDR3, from cysteine to phenylalanine inclusive. The kept DNA is CDR3 alone, 51 bases in frame from the first base. For CDR1 and CDR2, the germline V gene lists SGDLS and YYNGEE. Trimming removed 4 bases from V and 9 bases from J, leaving 23 bases between the germline ends. Whole blood was collected in K2EDTA tubes by collaborating institutions according to the institutions' own protocols. Collaborator samples were shipped for TCRbeta analysis as frozen whole blood, isolated PBMCs, or DNA extracted from either sample type. Note on this clone: Its antigen remains unidentified. Base qualities are not provided; no much larger clone lies one nucleotide away.

The specimen was peripheral blood. This receptor was taken from a man in his fifties or sixties with acute or convalescent COVID-19. Recombination joined TRBV9 with TRBJ1-6; perhaps TRBD1 is the D gene, with 6 bases matching. CDR3 protein: CASSPTPDSGSFSPLHF. The sequence in DNA is TGTGCCAGCAGCCCGACCCCGGACAGTGGTAGTTTTTCACCCCTCCACTTT.